Shown below are 25 T cell receptor beta chains from a single sample sequenced in a study of early T cells in non-severe SARS-CoV-2 infection. TCRdb processed the 5' RACE reads anew with MiXCR; each CDR3 protein has one entry. This table has approximately 23,000 distinct CDR3 sequences, around 4.2% appearing once. Sequencing was performed on whole blood. Source of these receptors: an adult who was a healthcare worker with PCR-confirmed SARS-CoV-2 infection or an uninfected control (not recorded which).

This clonotype was recorded many times. The chain uses TRBV18 and TRBJ2-7, with 10 bases matching TRBD1. The CDR3 spans 15 residues. The J segment lost 5 bases and the V segment lost 6 bases, leaving 10 bases of the junction unmatched. Germline V gene lookup returns CDR1 KGHSH and CDR2 LQKENI. Written as DNA, the CDR3 is TGTGCCAGCTCGGGACGACAGGGGGCGCTCCACGAGCAGTACTTC. Translating it yields CASSGRQGALHEQYF.

This clonotype showed up many times. V and J are TRBV5-6 and TRBJ2-5, with a tentative D call TRBD2 (6 bases). CDR1 and CDR2 (germline): SGHDT, YYEEEE. The V and J ends lost 1 base and 2 bases respectively, with 21 bases between them. The CDR3 has 18 amino acids. CDR3 sequence reads: CASSLRRGRHEEQETQYF. The CDR3 nucleotides are TGTGCCAGCAGCTTGAGGCGGGGACGACATGAAGAGCAAGAGACCCAGTACTTC.

This clonotype was seen at least ten times. The chain couples TRBV5-5 to TRBJ2-1; unclear D gene. This CDR3 contains 11 residues. The germline V gene encodes CDR1 SGHKS and CDR2 YYEKEE (reference sequence). Trimming took 1 base from V and 9 from J, leaving 5 bases between them. For the CDR3, the DNA is TGTGCCAGCAGCTTGCTCACTGAGCAGTTCTTC. It yields the protein CASSLLTEQFF.

In this sample, this clonotype turned up many times. The V and J genes are TRBV6-1 and TRBJ1-5; 10 bases align to TRBD1. Germline V gene lookup returns CDR1 MNHNS and CDR2 SASEGT. The CDR3 loop spans 17 amino acids. With V trimmed by 4 bases and J by 0 bases, 6 bases remained unmatched. For the CDR3, the DNA is TGTGCCAGCAGTGGACAGGGGGCTAACCTTAGCAATCAGCCCCAGCATTTT. Its protein is CASSGQGANLSNQPQHF.

This clonotype was counted ten times or more. The chain combines TRBV7-3 with TRBJ2-6; 7 bases fit TRBD2. Germline CDR1 reads SGHTA; CDR2 reads FQGTGA. Trimming at V came to 3 bases and at J to 0 bases, leaving 2 bases not matched to a gene. The CDR3 totals 16 residues. The chain's CDR3 is CASSLERDSGANVLTF. In DNA, the CDR3 is TGTGCCAGCAGCTTGGAGCGGGACTCTGGGGCCAACGTCCTGACTTTC.

This clonotype has a count of ten or more. The gene calls are TRBV7-6 and TRBJ2-3; a weak D match, TRBD2 (6 bases). Germline-derived CDR1 and CDR2 are SGHVS and FNYEAQ. V shed 5 bases and J shed 0 bases, with 15 bases lying between them. CDR3 length equals 16 residues. CDR3 sequence: CASSPRVAESTDTQYF. For the CDR3, the DNA is TGTGCCAGCAGCCCCCGAGTAGCGGAGAGCACAGATACGCAGTATTTT. Using reference TRBV7-6 and TRBJ2-3 for the parts outside the CDR3, the full variable domain is GAGVSQSPRYKVTKRGQDVALRCDPISGHVSLYWYRQALGQGPEFLTYFNYEAQQDKSGLPNDRFSAERPEGSISTLTIQRTEQRDSAMYRCASSPRVAESTDTQYFGPGTRLTVL.

This clonotype was detected ten times or more. This chain uses TRBV3-1 with TRBJ2-7; 10 bases map to TRBD2. Germline V gives CDR1 LGHDT, CDR2 YNNKEL (reference sequence). After removal of 3 bases from V and 2 bases from J, the junction contained 4 bases not matched to a gene. The CDR3 contains 15 residues. Here the CDR3 DNA reads TGTGCCAGCAGCCATCTCAGCGGGGGGGCCTACGAGCAGTACTTC. This encodes CASSHLSGGAYEQYF.

This clonotype occurred many times. The chain combines TRBV5-4 with TRBJ2-3; 7 bases line up with TRBD1. Trimming took 2 bases from V and 1 from J; bases not matched to a gene: 7. Germline CDR1 SGHNT, CDR2 YYREEE (reference sequence). CDR3 length: 16 amino acids. This CDR3 reads CASSFLLGQGTDTQYF. The CDR3 DNA is TGTGCCAGCAGCTTTCTATTAGGACAGGGCACAGATACGCAGTATTTT.

This clonotype was found a few times. J is TRBJ2-7 and V is TRBV4-2; D might be TRBD1 (6 bases). Trimming shortened V by 3 bases and J by 0 bases, and 15 bases separated the two germline ends. CDR1 and CDR2 (germline): LGHNA, YNFKEQ. CDR3 length equals 16 residues. CDR3 protein: CASSQGAAGVSYEQYF. CDR3 nucleotides: TGTGCCAGCAGCCAGGGGGCGGCAGGGGTCTCCTACGAGCAGTACTTC.

This clonotype was recorded many times. The genes are TRBV12-3 or TRBV12-4 and TRBJ2-3, with a weak D call TRBD1 (5 bases). CDR3 length: 14 amino acids. Deletions cut 2 bases from V and 4 bases from J, with 10 bases between. The CDR3: CASSLLVGADTQYF. The CDR3 DNA is TGTGCCAGCAGTTTATTAGTAGGGGCAGATACGCAGTATTTT.

In its sample, this clonotype was seen many times. The J gene is TRBJ2-1, the V gene TRBV19, with a possible D match to TRBD2 (6 bases). The CDR3 contains 14 residues. CDR1 is LNHDA and CDR2 is SQIVND in the germline V gene (reference sequence). V shed 3 bases and J shed 6 bases, with 12 bases lying between them. The CDR3 DNA reads as TGTGCCAGTAGTATTTTAGGAGGGCGCAATGAGCAGTTCTTC. Protein: CASSILGGRNEQFF.

The chain has TRBV3-1 and TRBJ2-7, with D possibly being TRBD1 (5 bases). Looked up from germline, CDR1 is LGHDT and CDR2 is YNNKEL (reference sequence). With 4 bases removed from V and 6 bases from J, the gap between germline ends came to 10 bases. CDR3 length equals 12 residues. The CDR3 is CASSLGPGEQYF. The CDR3 DNA sequence: TGTGCCAGCAGCCTGGGGCCGGGCGAGCAGTACTTC.

This clonotype was seen ten or more times. V is TRBV4-1 and J is TRBJ2-6; D possibly corresponds to TRBD2 (5 bases). CDR1 and CDR2 from the germline V gene are MGHRA and YSYEKL. Between the trimmed V and J ends, which lost 5 bases and 0 bases, there was a span of 17 bases. This CDR3 is built from 18 residues. The DNA for the CDR3 is TGCGCCAGCAGCACTCCCGGGCCTGGAGGCTCTGGGGCCAACGTCCTGACTTTC. It specifies CASSTPGPGGSGANVLTF.

J is TRBJ1-1 and V is TRBV5-1; D perhaps matches TRBD1 (6 bases). The germline V gene encodes CDR1 SGHRS and CDR2 YFSETQ. V was cut by 3 bases and J by 4 bases, with 22 bases left in between. The CDR3 loop spans 17 amino acids. CDR3 DNA: TGCGCCAGCAGCTCCGGCATCCAGACAGGTTGGAGCACTGAAGCTTTCTTT. Translation: CASSSGIQTGWSTEAFF.

The chain has TRBV12-3 or TRBV12-4 and TRBJ1-6, with D perhaps matching TRBD1 (5 bases). V lost 2 bases, J lost 13 bases, and 15 bases lay in between. The CDR3 covers 14 residues. CDR3 DNA: TGTGCCAGCAGTTTAACTCTGGGACCATACCCCCTCCACTTT. Its translation is CASSLTLGPYPLHF.

This clonotype was seen more than once but under ten times. The rearrangement links TRBV5-1 to TRBJ2-2; D gene unclear. CDR1 and CDR2 (germline): SGHRS, YFSETQ. Trimming stripped 1 base from V and 4 bases from J, with 17 bases between. This CDR3 is 17 amino acids long. CDR3 sequence reads: CASSLLAPTSGTGELFF. As DNA, the CDR3 is TGCGCCAGCAGCTTGTTGGCGCCAACCTCGGGCACCGGGGAGCTGTTTTTT.

This clonotype has ten or more counts. The chain combines TRBV7-2 with TRBJ2-7; 8 bases map to TRBD2. Per germline, CDR1 SGHTA and CDR2 FQGNSA. CDR3 size: 14 residues. Trimming took 5 bases from V and 5 from J; bases not matched to a gene: 8. The CDR3: CASSQSAGGNEQYF. The CDR3 DNA follows: TGTGCCAGCAGCCAATCGGCGGGGGGAAACGAGCAGTACTTC.

This clonotype was seen at least ten times. The V and J genes are TRBV18 and TRBJ2-6, with D possibly being TRBD1 (5 bases). CDR3 length: 17 amino acids. The germline V and J ends were trimmed by 6 bases and 0 bases, with 15 bases remaining between them. CDR1 is KGHSH, CDR2 LQKENI, per germline. CDR3 protein: CASSPDRHNSGANVLTF. The CDR3 nucleotides are TGTGCCAGCTCTCCCGACAGACATAACTCTGGGGCCAACGTCCTGACTTTC.

This clonotype has a count of ten or more. The V and J genes are TRBV7-9 and TRBJ2-3; 9 bases agree with TRBD1. CDR1 and CDR2 (germline): SEHNR, FQNEAQ (reference sequence). The J segment lost 2 bases and the V segment lost 5 bases, leaving 5 bases of the junction unmatched. The CDR3 contains 15 residues. In DNA form, the CDR3 reads TGTGCCAGCAGCCCACGGACAGGGGCCACAGATACGCAGTATTTT. Translated: CASSPRTGATDTQYF.

This clonotype has at least ten counts. The V gene is TRBV18, the J gene TRBJ2-3; D uncertain. The V end was cut by 6 bases, the J end by 6 bases, with 13 bases between. This CDR3 spans 13 amino acids. The germline gives CDR1 KGHSH, CDR2 LQKENI. CDR3 region: CASSPMAGDTQYF. Written as DNA, the CDR3 is TGTGCCAGCTCCCCAATGGCTGGGGATACGCAGTATTTT.

In its sample, this clonotype was seen once. This sequence joins TRBV28 and TRBJ2-3, with 10 nucleotides matching TRBD1. This CDR3 has 16 amino acids. Germline CDR1 and CDR2: MDHEN and SYDVKM. Germline trimming cut 5 bases from V and 1 base from J; bases unmatched to any gene: 6. This CDR3 is CASSRPGTGGTDTQYF. DNA of the CDR3: TGTGCCAGCAGTCGCCCCGGGACAGGGGGCACAGATACGCAGTATTTT. The full variable domain, with the rest looked up from reference TRBV28 and TRBJ2-3, is DVKVTQSSRYLVKRTGEKVFLECVQDMDHENMFWYRQDPGLGLRLIYFSYDVKMKEKGDIPEGYSVSREKKERFSLILESASTNQTSMYLCASSRPGTGGTDTQYFGPGTRLTVL.

This clonotype was detected ten times or more. The chain couples TRBV19 to TRBJ2-7; 9 bases line up with TRBD2. V lost 4 bases, J lost 0 bases, and 7 bases stayed unmatched. This CDR3 spans 16 amino acids. Germline V gives CDR1 LNHDA, CDR2 SQIVND (reference sequence). The CDR3 nucleotides read TGTGCCAGTAGTAGAAATAGCGGGGGCCACTCCTACGAGCAGTACTTC. This translates into CASSRNSGGHSYEQYF.

This clonotype was recorded many times. CDR3 loop: CATNRQGSTGSSYNSPLHF. CDR3 nucleotides: TGTGCCACCAACCGACAGGGGTCAACCGGGAGCTCCTATAATTCACCCCTCCACTTT. This chain links TRBV6-6 with TRBJ1-6; 8 nucleotides align to TRBD1. The CDR3 spans 19 residues. Germline V lookup: CDR1 MNHNY, CDR2 SVGAGI (reference sequence). The V segment lost 10 bases and the J segment 0 bases; nucleotides outside the gene matches: 17.

This clonotype occurred many times. The genes are TRBV14 and TRBJ2-1, with D possibly being TRBD2 (5 bases). V was clipped by 3 bases and J by 7 bases, with 13 bases between them. Germline CDR1 is SGHDN and CDR2 is FVKESK. The CDR3 length is 14 residues. CDR3 sequence (DNA): TGTGCCAGCAGCCAGGGTTTAGCGTGGAATGAGCAGTTCTTC. Translating it yields CASSQGLAWNEQFF.

This clonotype showed up just a few times. This sequence joins TRBV12-3 or TRBV12-4 and TRBJ2-5; D uncertain. With 4 bases removed from V and 3 bases from J, the gap between germline ends came to 3 bases. The CDR3 spans 11 residues. The CDR3 DNA follows: TGTGCCAGCAGTTCCAAAGAGACCCAGTACTTC. This translates into CASSSKETQYF.